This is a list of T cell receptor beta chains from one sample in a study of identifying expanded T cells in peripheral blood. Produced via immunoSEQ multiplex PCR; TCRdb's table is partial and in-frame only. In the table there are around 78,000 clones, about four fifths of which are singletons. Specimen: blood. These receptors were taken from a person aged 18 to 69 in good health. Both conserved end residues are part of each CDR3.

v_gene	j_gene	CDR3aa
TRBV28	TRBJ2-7	CASSGLGQGTYEQYF
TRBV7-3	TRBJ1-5	CASSPTGYGEEGNQPQHF
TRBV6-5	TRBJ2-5	CASSRLAGGQETQYF
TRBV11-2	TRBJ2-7	CASSWTGYGEQYF
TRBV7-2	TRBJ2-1	CASRQENEQFF
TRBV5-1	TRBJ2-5	CASSLWTSGDQETQYF
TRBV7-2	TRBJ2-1	CASRTTAGGEQFF
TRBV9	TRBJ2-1	CASSASSGPYNEQFF
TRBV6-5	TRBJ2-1	CASSYRAGSYNEQFF
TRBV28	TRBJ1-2	CASSPPNDRVEGYTF
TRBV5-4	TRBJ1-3	CASSLRTGNTIYF
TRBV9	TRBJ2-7	CASSEEDRGLYEQYF
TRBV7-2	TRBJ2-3	CASSLLIDTQYF
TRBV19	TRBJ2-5	CASSISGEGVTQYF
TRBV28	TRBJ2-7	CASSSLDRPYEQYF
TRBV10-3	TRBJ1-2	CAISEDLKTGREGYTF
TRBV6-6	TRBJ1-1	CASSYTGAETEAFF
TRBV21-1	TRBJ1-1	CASRKVGDRQGQEAFF
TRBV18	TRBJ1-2	CASSPNRRDRPGYGYTF
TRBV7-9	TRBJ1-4	CASSVTGGGEKLFF
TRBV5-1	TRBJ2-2	CASSPLPSDGTGELFF
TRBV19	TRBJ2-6	CASSSRWGKNSGANVLTF
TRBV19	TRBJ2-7	CASSHSGSYHEQYF
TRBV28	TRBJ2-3	CASRPDRTSTDTQYF
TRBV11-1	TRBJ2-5	CASSSTSGSGQETQYF
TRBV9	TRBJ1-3	CASSVVWGTGNTIYF
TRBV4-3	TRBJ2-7	CASSQGAGRESYEQYF
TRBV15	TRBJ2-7	CATSRSGSVYEQYF
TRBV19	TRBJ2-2	CASTPGVYSGELFF
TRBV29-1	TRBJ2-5	CSVVTFLPETQYF
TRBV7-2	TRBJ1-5	CASSSRSEGGPQHF
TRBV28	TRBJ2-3	CASTPRLAGADTQYF
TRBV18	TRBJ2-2	CASSPGQDMNTGELFF
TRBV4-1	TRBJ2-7	CASSQDPIILRPQYF
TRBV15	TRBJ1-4	CATSRGDLNEKLFF
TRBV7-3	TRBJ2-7	CASSPGLAGSEQYF
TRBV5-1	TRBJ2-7	CASRGEGLEQYF
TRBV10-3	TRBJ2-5	CAISEVALVQGGETQYF
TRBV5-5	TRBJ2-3	CASSTMTGRLTDTQYF
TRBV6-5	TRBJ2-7	CASSTPKGRSYEQYF
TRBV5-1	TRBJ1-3	CASSLAGSSGNTIYF
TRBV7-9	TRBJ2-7	CASSSGTGAYEQYF
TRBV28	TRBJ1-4	CASSSPGQGNEKLFF
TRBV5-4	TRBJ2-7	CASRAGVSYEQYF
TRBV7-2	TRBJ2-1	CASSLEGGRTSGNEQFF
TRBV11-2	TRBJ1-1	CASSWAGGAFF
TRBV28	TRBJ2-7	CASSPPRYRRVSHHEQYF
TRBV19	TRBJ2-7	CASSIGARGPYEQYF
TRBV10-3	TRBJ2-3	CAISANPGTSGTDTQYF
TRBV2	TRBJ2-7	CASRPGTLVYEQYF
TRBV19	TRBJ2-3	CASSIGWQKVDTQYF
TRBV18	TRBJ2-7	CASSPPGGDEQYF
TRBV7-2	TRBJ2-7	CASIRTSGGNEQYF